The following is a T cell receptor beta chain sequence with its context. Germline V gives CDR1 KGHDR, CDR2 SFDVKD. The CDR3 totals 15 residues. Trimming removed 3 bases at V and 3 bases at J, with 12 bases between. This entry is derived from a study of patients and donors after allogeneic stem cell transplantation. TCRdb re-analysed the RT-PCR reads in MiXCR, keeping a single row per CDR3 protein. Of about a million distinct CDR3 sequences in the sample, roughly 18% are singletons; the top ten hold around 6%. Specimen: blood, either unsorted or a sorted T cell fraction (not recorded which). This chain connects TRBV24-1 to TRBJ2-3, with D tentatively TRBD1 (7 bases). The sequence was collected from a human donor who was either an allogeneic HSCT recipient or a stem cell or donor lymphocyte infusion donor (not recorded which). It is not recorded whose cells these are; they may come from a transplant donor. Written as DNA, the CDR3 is TGTGCCACCAGTGATAGGACAGGAGGGACAGATACGCAGTATTTT. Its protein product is CATSDRTGGTDTQYF.